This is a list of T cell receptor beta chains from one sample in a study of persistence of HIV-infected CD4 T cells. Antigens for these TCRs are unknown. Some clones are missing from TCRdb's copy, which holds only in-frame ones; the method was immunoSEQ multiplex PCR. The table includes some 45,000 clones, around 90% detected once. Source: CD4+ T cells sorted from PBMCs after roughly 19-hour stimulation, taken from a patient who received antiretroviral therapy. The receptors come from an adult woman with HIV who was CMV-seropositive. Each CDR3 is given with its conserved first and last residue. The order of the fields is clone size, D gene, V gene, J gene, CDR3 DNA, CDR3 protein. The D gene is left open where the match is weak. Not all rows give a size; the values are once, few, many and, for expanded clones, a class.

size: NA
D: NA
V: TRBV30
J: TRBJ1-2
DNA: TGTGCCTGGAGTGCCCAAGGACCTTATGGCTACACCTTC
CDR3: CAWSAQGPYGYTF

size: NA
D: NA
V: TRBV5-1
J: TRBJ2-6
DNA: TGCGCCAGCAGCCCCCTAGGCCTCTCTGGGGCCAACGTCCTGACTTTC
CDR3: CASSPLGLSGANVLTF

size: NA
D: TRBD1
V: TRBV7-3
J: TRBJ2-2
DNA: TGTGCCAGCAGGAAACAGGGGGCAGGCGGGGAGCTGTTTTTT
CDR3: CASRKQGAGGELFF

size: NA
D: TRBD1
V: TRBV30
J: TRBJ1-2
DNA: TGTGCCTGGAGTGTACTGGGGGACAGAGTCCATGATTCCTCTAACTATGGCTACACCTTC
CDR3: CAWSVLGDRVHDSSNYGYTF

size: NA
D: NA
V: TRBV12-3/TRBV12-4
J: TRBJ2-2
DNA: TGTGCCAGCAGCCTGCAGGTCGGGGAGCTGTTTTTT
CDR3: CASSLQVGELFF

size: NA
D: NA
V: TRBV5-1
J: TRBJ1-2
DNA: TGCGCCAGCAGCTTGGCTCCAGGGGACTATGGCTACACCTTC
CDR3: CASSLAPGDYGYTF

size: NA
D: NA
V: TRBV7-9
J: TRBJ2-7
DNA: TGTGCCAGCAGCCGCGCGACGGTCGGGTCCTACGAGCAGTACTTC
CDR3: CASSRATVGSYEQYF

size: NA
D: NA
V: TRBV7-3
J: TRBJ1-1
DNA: TGTGCCAGCACCCGGGGGAGGGGCACTGAAGCTTTCTTT
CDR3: CASTRGRGTEAFF

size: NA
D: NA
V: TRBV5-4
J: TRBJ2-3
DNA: TGTGCCAGCAGCTTTGGGGGCGTAATTTATACAGATACGCAGTATTTT
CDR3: CASSFGGVIYTDTQYF

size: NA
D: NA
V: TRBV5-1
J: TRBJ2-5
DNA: TGCGCCAGCAGCGCGCAAGAGACCCAGTACTTC
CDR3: CASSAQETQYF

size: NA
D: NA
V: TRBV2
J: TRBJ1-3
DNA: TGTGCCAGCAGATTGGGTCCAGGCCCCTCTGGAAACACCATATATTTT
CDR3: CASRLGPGPSGNTIYF

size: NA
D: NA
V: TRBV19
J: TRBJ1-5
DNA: TGTGCCAGTTCTCGGGACCTCAATCAGCCCCAGCATTTT
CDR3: CASSRDLNQPQHF

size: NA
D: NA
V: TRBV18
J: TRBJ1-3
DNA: TGTGCCAGCTCCCCTCCGGCGGGACAACAAGGAGACACCATATATTTT
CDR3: CASSPPAGQQGDTIYF

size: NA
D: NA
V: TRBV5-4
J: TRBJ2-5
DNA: TGTGCCAGCAGCCAGCCTTCGGAGACCCAGTACTTC
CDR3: CASSQPSETQYF

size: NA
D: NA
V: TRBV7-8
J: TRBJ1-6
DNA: TGTGCCAGCAGCTCCCAAGGGGTCTCCCTGTGGAGCTCCTATAATTCACCCCTCCACTTT
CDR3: CASSSQGVSLWSSYNSPLHF

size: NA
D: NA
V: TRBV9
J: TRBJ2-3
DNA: TGTGCCAGCAGCCCTCGGGCGCAAGGGGGCACAGATACGCAGTATTTT
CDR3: CASSPRAQGGTDTQYF

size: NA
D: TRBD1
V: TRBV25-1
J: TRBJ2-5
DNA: TGTGCCAGCAGTGCATCGGGACAGGGTTTTCGAGAGACCCAGTACTTC
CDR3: CASSASGQGFRETQYF

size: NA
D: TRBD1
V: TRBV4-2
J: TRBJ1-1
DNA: TGTGCCAGCAGCCCAGGACAGGGACCTTCTAACACTGAAGCTTTCTTT
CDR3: CASSPGQGPSNTEAFF

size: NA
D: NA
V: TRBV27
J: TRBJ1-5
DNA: TGTGCCAGCAGTCCAAGGGAACAGAGGTATCAGCCCCAGCATTTT
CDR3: CASSPREQRYQPQHF

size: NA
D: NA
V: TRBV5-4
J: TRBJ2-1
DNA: TGTGCCAGCAGCCGACGAGCGGACAATGAGCAGTTCTTC
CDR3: CASSRRADNEQFF

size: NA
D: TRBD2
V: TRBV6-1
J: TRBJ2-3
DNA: TGTGCCAGCAGTGAATATAGGACTAGCGGCACTTCCGCAGATACGCAGTATTTT
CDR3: CASSEYRTSGTSADTQYF

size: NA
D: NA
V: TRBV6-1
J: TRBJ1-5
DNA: TGTGCCAGCAGTGAAGATGGCAATCAGCCCCAGCATTTT
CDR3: CASSEDGNQPQHF

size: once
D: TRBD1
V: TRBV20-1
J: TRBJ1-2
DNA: TGCAGTGCTAGTATACCCCCCCGGCAGGGGGCATCGACAACCTATGGCTACACCTTC
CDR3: CSASIPPRQGASTTYGYTF

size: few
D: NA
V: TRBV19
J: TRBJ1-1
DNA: TGTGCCAGCACGACAGGGAACACTGAAGCTTTCTTT
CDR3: CASTTGNTEAFF

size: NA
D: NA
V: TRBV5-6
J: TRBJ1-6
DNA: TGTGCCAGTCGAACGCGCTCCTATAATTCACCCCTCCACTTT
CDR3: CASRTRSYNSPLHF

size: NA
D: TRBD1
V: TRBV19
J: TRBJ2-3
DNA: TGTGCCAGTAGTATAGGACAGGGGGCAGCAGATACGCAGTATTTT
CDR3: CASSIGQGAADTQYF

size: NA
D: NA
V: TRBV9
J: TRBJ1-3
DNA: TGTGCCAGCAGCGTAACATGGTTTTCTGGAAACACCATATATTTT
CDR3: CASSVTWFSGNTIYF

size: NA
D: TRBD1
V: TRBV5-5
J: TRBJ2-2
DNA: TGTGCCAGCAGCCCAACGGGACAGCGGACAGGGGAGCTGTTTTTT
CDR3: CASSPTGQRTGELFF

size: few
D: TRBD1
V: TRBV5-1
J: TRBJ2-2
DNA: TGCGCCAGCAGCTCCCGCCGGACAGGCACGAACACCGGGGAGCTGTTTTTT
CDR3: CASSSRRTGTNTGELFF

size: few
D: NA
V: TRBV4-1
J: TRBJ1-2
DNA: TGCGCCAGCAGCCAAAGTCCAGGGGCTGGCTACACCTTC
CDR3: CASSQSPGAGYTF

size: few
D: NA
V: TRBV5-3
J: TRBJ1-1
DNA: TGTGCCAGAAGCTTGTGTACCCCTCCTATAATGAACACTGAAGCTTTCTTT
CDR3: CARSLCTPPIMNTEAFF

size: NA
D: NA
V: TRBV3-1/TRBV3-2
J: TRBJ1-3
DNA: TGTGCCAGCAGCCAATTCACAGGGAGCTCTGGAAACACCATATATTTT
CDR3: CASSQFTGSSGNTIYF

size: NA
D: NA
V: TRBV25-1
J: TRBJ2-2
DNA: TGTGCCAGCAGTGAAATAGGGGACACCGGGGAGCTGTTTTTT
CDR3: CASSEIGDTGELFF

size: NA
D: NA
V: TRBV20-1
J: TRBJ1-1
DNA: TGCAGTGCTTCAAGGGAAACTGAAGCTTTCTTT
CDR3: CSASRETEAFF

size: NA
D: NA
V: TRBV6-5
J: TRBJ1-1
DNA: TGTGCCAGCAGTTATCGGCCCCTTGGGAACACTGAAGCTTTCTTT
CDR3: CASSYRPLGNTEAFF

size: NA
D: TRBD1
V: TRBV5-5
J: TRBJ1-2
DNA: TGTGCCAGCAGCCTAGGACAGGGCATCTATGGCTACACCTTC
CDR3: CASSLGQGIYGYTF

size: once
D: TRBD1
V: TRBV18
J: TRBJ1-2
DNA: TGTGCCAGCTCACCCTACTCCCCCGGGACAGGGTTTTTCGACGGTGGCTACACCTTC
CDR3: CASSPYSPGTGFFDGGYTF

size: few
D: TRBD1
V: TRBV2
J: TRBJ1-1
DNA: TGTGCCAGCACCCGGAGACAGGGAAACACTGAAGCTTTCTTT
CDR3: CASTRRQGNTEAFF

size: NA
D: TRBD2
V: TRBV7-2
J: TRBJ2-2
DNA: TGTGCCAGCACCTTAAAGAGGCTAGCGGGGGTTTCCACCGGGGAGCTGTTTTTT
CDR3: CASTLKRLAGVSTGELFF

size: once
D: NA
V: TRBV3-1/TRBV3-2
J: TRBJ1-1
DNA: TGTGCCAGCAGCCAACAAGGGGGCACTGAAGCTTTCTTT
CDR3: CASSQQGGTEAFF

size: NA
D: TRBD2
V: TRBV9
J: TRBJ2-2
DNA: TGTGCCAGCAGCGTAGCCCGACTAGCGGGTAACACCGGGGAGCTGTTTTTT
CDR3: CASSVARLAGNTGELFF

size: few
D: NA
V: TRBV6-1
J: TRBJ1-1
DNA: TGTGCCAGCAGTGAAAGCGTGGGACCGGGGGAAGCTTTCTTT
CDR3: CASSESVGPGEAFF

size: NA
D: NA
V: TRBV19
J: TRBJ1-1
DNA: TGTGCCAGTAGTATAAGGAGCAGGGGGAACACTGAAGCTTTCTTT
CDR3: CASSIRSRGNTEAFF

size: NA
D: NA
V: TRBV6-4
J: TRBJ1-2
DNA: TGTGCCAGCAGTGACTCAGCAGGGGCCTATGGCTACACCTTC
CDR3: CASSDSAGAYGYTF

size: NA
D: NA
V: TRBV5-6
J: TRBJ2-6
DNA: TGTGCCAGCAGCCCGATGGGGGCTGGGGCCAACGTCCTGACTTTC
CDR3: CASSPMGAGANVLTF

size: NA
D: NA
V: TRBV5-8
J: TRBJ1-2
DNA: TGTGCCAGCAGCCCGGGAGTTTTGACCTATGGCTACACCTTC
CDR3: CASSPGVLTYGYTF

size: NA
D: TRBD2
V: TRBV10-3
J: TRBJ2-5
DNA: TGTGCCATCAGTGAAGGCGGGGGGGGCCTGGAGACCCAGTACTTC
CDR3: CAISEGGGGLETQYF

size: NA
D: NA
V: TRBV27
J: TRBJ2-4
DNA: TGTGCCAGCAGTTTAGGGGGGGGCCGAAACATTCAGTACTTC
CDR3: CASSLGGGRNIQYF

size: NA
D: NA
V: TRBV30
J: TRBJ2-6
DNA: TGTGCCTGGAACCATAACTCTGGGGCCAACGTCCTGACTTTC
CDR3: CAWNHNSGANVLTF

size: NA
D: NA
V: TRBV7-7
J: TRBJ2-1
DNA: TGTGCCAGCAGCTCCGATACGGCGAATGAGCAGTTCTTC
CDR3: CASSSDTANEQFF

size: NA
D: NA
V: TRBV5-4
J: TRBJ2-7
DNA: TGTGCCAGCAGCTTGGAACGCGCCGGCCAACAGCAGTACTTC
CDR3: CASSLERAGQQQYF

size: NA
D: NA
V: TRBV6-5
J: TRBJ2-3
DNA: TGTGCCAGCAAATACACAGATACGCAGTATTTT
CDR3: CASKYTDTQYF